The 2 T cell receptor beta chains given below trace back to one sample, sequenced in a study of Ad26.COV2.S vaccination and SARS-CoV-2 variants. Clones were sequenced by immunoSEQ multiplex PCR, and TCRdb holds only the in-frame ones, with some missing. The data show hundreds of thousands of clones, roughly 89% seen once. Sample treatment: some 19 received Ad26.COV2.S at low or high dose, single or two shots; 5 received placebo; per-sample allocation not given. The study sampled participants on day 63 after the first vaccine or placebo injection. The specimen comprised peripheral blood, sampled in a trial of Ad26.COV2.S vaccine versus placebo. These receptors were taken from a person between 18 and 60 years old who received the Ad26.COV2.S COVID-19 vaccine or a placebo.

V and J are TRBV6-4 and TRBJ2-1; 7 nucleotides line up with TRBD2. After removal of 2 bases from V and 7 bases from J, the junction contained 20 bases not matched to a gene. CDR1 and CDR2 (germline): MRHNA, SNTAGT. CDR3 size: 19 residues. CDR3 sequence (DNA): TGTGCCAGCAGTGACCTTCCTTCCGACAGATTGAACGGGGGGAATGAGCAGTTCTTC. It codes for CASSDLPSDRLNGGNEQFF.

This chain joins TRBV5-6 and TRBJ2-7; no reliable D call. The CDR3 is 13 amino acids. The V and J ends lost 0 bases and 2 bases respectively, with 6 bases between them. Looked up from germline, CDR1 is SGHDT and CDR2 is YYEEEE. CDR3 protein: CASSLETAYEQYF. The CDR3 bases are TGTGCCAGCAGCTTGGAGACGGCCTACGAGCAGTACTTC.